These T cell receptor beta chains were read from a single sample in a study of beta chain features in type 1 diabetes. Method: immunoSEQ multiplex PCR; TCRdb's copy keeps in-frame clones and lacks some. The sample has 200,000 to 250,000 clones, approximately 15% seen once. Sample: naive CD4+ T cells from blood. Receptor source: a man aged 25 to 45 with type 1 diabetes. The CDR3 runs from the conserved cysteine through the conserved F or W. D genes are given only for firm matches. A row's size may be missing; if present it is once, few, many or a size class.

j_call clone_size d_call v_call cdr3_aa cdr3_nt
TRBJ2-7 few NA TRBV19 CASAGAGVSSYEQYF TGTGCAAGTGCGGGGGCTGGCGTCTCGTCCTACGAGCAGTACTTC
TRBJ2-6 few NA TRBV5-1 CASSLFGRREATGANVLTF TGCGCCAGCAGCTTGTTCGGGAGAAGGGAGGCTACTGGGGCCAACGTCCTGACTTTC
TRBJ1-2 NA TRBD1 TRBV25-1 CASSELQGGGYGYTF TGTGCCAGCAGTGAATTACAGGGGGGGGGCTATGGCTACACCTTC
TRBJ1-1 few NA TRBV21-1 CASSLQGNTEAFF TGTGCCAGCAGCCTACAGGGGAACACTGAAGCTTTCTTT
TRBJ1-1 NA NA TRBV18 CASSPADFNTEAFF TGTGCCAGCTCACCCGCGGACTTTAACACTGAAGCTTTCTTT
TRBJ2-7 NA NA TRBV5-4 CASSPGVGTREQYF TGTGCCAGCAGCCCTGGGGTGGGGACTCGGGAGCAGTACTTC
TRBJ2-5 NA TRBD1 TRBV5-1 CASSWDRGETQYF TGCGCCAGCAGTTGGGACAGGGGAGAGACCCAGTACTTC
TRBJ2-6 few NA TRBV29-1 CSVFLSSGANVLTF TGCAGCGTGTTTCTGTCCTCTGGGGCCAACGTCCTGACTTTC
TRBJ2-3 NA NA TRBV9 CASSVAQVPDTQYF TGTGCCAGCAGCGTAGCTCAGGTTCCAGATACGCAGTATTTT
TRBJ1-1 NA NA TRBV7-9 CASSLAELGGTEAFF TGTGCCAGCAGCTTAGCGGAATTGGGGGGAACTGAAGCTTTCTTT
TRBJ2-1 few NA TRBV29-1 CSSGLVDEQFF TGCTCCAGTGGCCTAGTAGATGAGCAGTTCTTC
TRBJ1-1 few NA TRBV5-1 CASSFAGEGVTEAFF TGCGCCAGCAGCTTTGCTGGGGAGGGCGTTACTGAAGCTTTCTTT
TRBJ2-4 NA TRBD1 TRBV5-4 CASSPGGLQGENIQYF TGTGCCAGCAGCCCCGGAGGGCTACAGGGGGAAAACATTCAGTACTTC
TRBJ1-5 NA TRBD1 TRBV19 CASIPDRGSNQPQHF TGTGCCAGTATCCCAGACAGGGGCAGCAATCAGCCCCAGCATTTT
TRBJ1-2 NA NA TRBV29-1 CSVEDRGDGYTF TGCAGCGTTGAAGATCGGGGAGATGGCTACACCTTC
TRBJ2-7 few NA TRBV14 CASSQGGYRASYEQYF TGTGCCAGCAGCCAAGGGGGATACAGGGCATCCTACGAGCAGTACTTC
TRBJ2-3 few NA TRBV2 CASNIASTDTQYF TGTGCCAGCAATATAGCGAGCACAGATACGCAGTATTTT
TRBJ2-1 few TRBD2 TRBV2 CASATLAASYNEQFF TGTGCCAGTGCTACCCTAGCGGCGTCTTACAATGAGCAGTTCTTC
TRBJ2-7 few TRBD1 TRBV2 CASSRDRDRYEQYF TGTGCCAGCAGCCGGGACAGGGACCGCTACGAGCAGTACTTC
TRBJ2-7 few TRBD1 TRBV18 CASSAGQGNSYEQYF TGTGCCAGCTCAGCTGGACAGGGCAACTCCTACGAGCAGTACTTC
TRBJ1-1 NA NA TRBV9 CASSAGWGDTEAFF TGTGCCAGCAGCGCGGGGTGGGGGGACACTGAAGCTTTCTTT
TRBJ1-1 NA NA TRBV30 CAWSVSRSNTEAFF TGTGCCTGGAGTGTATCTCGGTCGAACACTGAAGCTTTCTTT
TRBJ2-7 few TRBD2 TRBV9 CASSPGASGRQWGEQYF TGTGCCAGCAGCCCAGGAGCCAGCGGGAGGCAGTGGGGCGAGCAGTACTTC
TRBJ1-2 NA NA TRBV19 CASSEPRGSQGNYGYTF TGTGCCAGTAGTGAGCCGAGGGGGTCCCAAGGAAACTATGGCTACACCTTC